Listed below are T cell receptor beta chains from one sample, sequenced in a study of T cells after yellow fever vaccination. Each CDR3 protein is one row after TCRdb ran MiXCR on the 5' RACE reads. The sample has a few hundred thousand distinct CDR3 sequences, about 5.2% seen once. The source material was CD4+ T cells sorted from PBMCs, sampled on the day of the yellow fever booster vaccination. The receptor source for this set is a man younger than 30 who received the YFV17D yellow fever vaccine. Each CDR3 is given with its conserved first and last residue. The order of the fields is D gene, V gene, J gene, clone size, CDR3 protein, CDR3 DNA. A D gene is named only where the DNA matches it firmly. Clone size, where shown, is once, few, many, or a class for clones that have expanded.

D: TRBD1
V: TRBV18
J: TRBJ1-5
size: few
CDR3: CASTTGVNQPQHF
DNA: TGTGCCAGCACTACAGGGGTCAATCAGCCCCAGCATTTT

D: NA
V: TRBV7-3
J: TRBJ2-3
size: many
CDR3: CASSASGYTDTQYF
DNA: TGTGCCAGCAGCGCCAGCGGTTACACAGATACGCAGTATTTT

D: TRBD1
V: TRBV12-3/TRBV12-4
J: TRBJ2-1
size: many
CDR3: CASTLDRGRGNEQFF
DNA: TGTGCCAGCACCCTAGACAGGGGGAGGGGCAATGAGCAGTTCTTC

D: NA
V: TRBV10-3
J: TRBJ1-5
size: NA
CDR3: CAISSQSVQPQHF
DNA: TGTGCCATCAGTAGTCAGTCTGTTCAGCCCCAGCATTTT

D: NA
V: TRBV18
J: TRBJ1-3
size: NA
CDR3: CASSPVTHPGNTIYF
DNA: TGTGCCAGCTCACCAGTGACGCATCCTGGAAACACCATATATTTT

D: NA
V: TRBV7-2
J: TRBJ2-2
size: many
CDR3: CASSPPLRFYTGELFF
DNA: TGTGCCAGCAGCCCCCCCCTTCGATTCTACACCGGGGAGCTGTTTTTT

D: TRBD1
V: TRBV12-3/TRBV12-4
J: TRBJ2-2
size: few
CDR3: CASSSQGAGLTGELFF
DNA: TGTGCCAGCAGTTCACAGGGGGCCGGACTCACCGGGGAGCTGTTTTTT

D: TRBD1
V: TRBV10-1
J: TRBJ1-5
size: many
CDR3: CARDRDGNQPQHF
DNA: TGCGCCAGGGACAGGGACGGCAATCAGCCCCAGCATTTT

D: NA
V: TRBV4-2
J: TRBJ1-2
size: many
CDR3: CASSQEGGGYGYTF
DNA: TGTGCCAGCAGCCAAGAGGGGGGCGGCTATGGCTACACCTTC

D: NA
V: TRBV6-1
J: TRBJ2-3
size: NA
CDR3: CASRASLWTDTQYF
DNA: TGTGCCAGCAGGGCTAGCTTATGGACAGATACGCAGTATTTT

D: NA
V: TRBV24-1
J: TRBJ1-2
size: NA
CDR3: CATSDADRVYGYTF
DNA: TGTGCCACCAGTGATGCAGACAGAGTCTATGGCTACACCTTC

D: TRBD1
V: TRBV5-1
J: TRBJ2-7
size: many
CDR3: CASTTLGQGAEQYF
DNA: TGCGCCAGCACGACGCTAGGACAGGGAGCCGAGCAGTACTTC

D: NA
V: TRBV7-2
J: TRBJ2-3
size: NA
CDR3: CASSYAPTDTQYF
DNA: TGTGCCAGCAGCTATGCTCCTACAGATACGCAGTATTTT

D: NA
V: TRBV12-3/TRBV12-4
J: TRBJ1-6
size: few
CDR3: CASSPGTLLLHF
DNA: TGTGCCAGCAGTCCGGGGACCCTCCTCCTCCACTTT

D: NA
V: TRBV6-2/TRBV6-3
J: TRBJ2-2
size: many
CDR3: CASRSQATGELFF
DNA: TGTGCCAGCAGATCACAGGCCACCGGGGAGCTGTTTTTT

D: NA
V: TRBV4-1
J: TRBJ1-2
size: many
CDR3: CASSQYSRANYGYTF
DNA: TGCGCCAGCAGCCAGTACTCCAGGGCTAACTATGGCTACACCTTC

D: TRBD1
V: TRBV6-5
J: TRBJ1-5
size: NA
CDR3: CASSSDRDRGQPQHF
DNA: TGTGCCAGCAGTTCAGACCGGGACAGAGGTCAGCCCCAGCATTTT

D: TRBD2
V: TRBV4-1
J: TRBJ2-5
size: few
CDR3: CASSQGGSLGGLVDRYRETQYF
DNA: TGCGCCAGCAGCCAAGGTGGAAGTTTAGGGGGACTAGTGGACCGCTACAGAGAGACCCAGTACTTC

D: NA
V: TRBV10-3
J: TRBJ2-1
size: many
CDR3: CAISEGLGRDRNEQFF
DNA: TGTGCCATCAGTGAAGGATTAGGGAGAGATCGCAATGAGCAGTTCTTC

D: TRBD1
V: TRBV6-5
J: TRBJ2-7
size: NA
CDR3: CASSALDRDRYEQYF
DNA: TGTGCCAGCAGTGCCCTAGACAGGGATCGCTACGAGCAGTACTTC

D: TRBD2
V: TRBV7-3
J: TRBJ2-2
size: many
CDR3: CASRRRGGADGELFF
DNA: TGTGCCAGCAGGAGGCGCGGGGGGGCCGACGGGGAGCTGTTTTTT

D: NA
V: TRBV12-3/TRBV12-4
J: TRBJ1-3
size: many
CDR3: CASSFDRPLSGNTIYF
DNA: TGTGCCAGCAGTTTTGACAGGCCGCTCTCTGGAAACACCATATATTTT

D: NA
V: TRBV7-3
J: TRBJ2-3
size: NA
CDR3: CASSLNRGEPQYF
DNA: TGTGCCAGCAGCTTAAATCGGGGAGAGCCGCAGTATTTT

D: NA
V: TRBV14
J: TRBJ2-3
size: NA
CDR3: CATKGGDTQYF
DNA: TGTGCGACAAAGGGGGGAGATACGCAGTATTTT

D: NA
V: TRBV7-9
J: TRBJ1-2
size: NA
CDR3: CASSLRSNYGYTF
DNA: TGTGCCAGCAGCTTAAGGTCTAACTATGGCTACACCTTC

D: NA
V: TRBV4-3
J: TRBJ2-7
size: many
CDR3: CASSQDGTAFSYEQYF
DNA: TGCGCCAGCAGCCAAGATGGGACGGCTTTCTCCTACGAGCAGTACTTC

D: NA
V: TRBV11-3
J: TRBJ2-2
size: NA
CDR3: CASSLWVGPECTGELFF
DNA: TGTGCCAGCAGCTTATGGGTGGGTCCGGAGTGCACCGGGGAGCTGTTTTTT

D: TRBD1
V: TRBV7-2
J: TRBJ2-5
size: many
CDR3: CASSPRTGIQETQYF
DNA: TGTGCCAGCAGCCCCCGGACAGGGATCCAAGAGACCCAGTACTTC

D: NA
V: TRBV7-9
J: TRBJ1-1
size: NA
CDR3: CASSPSGGTEAFF
DNA: TGTGCCAGCAGCCCTAGCGGGGGTACTGAAGCTTTCTTT

D: NA
V: TRBV12-3/TRBV12-4
J: TRBJ2-3
size: NA
CDR3: CASSKQGADTQYF
DNA: TGTGCCAGCAGCAAACAGGGCGCAGATACGCAGTATTTT

D: NA
V: TRBV3-2
J: TRBJ1-5
size: NA
CDR3: CASSQESPRKFPTGNEDQPQHF
DNA: TGTGCCAGCAGCCAAGAAAGCCCTCGTAAGTTCCCGACAGGGAATGAGGATCAGCCCCAGCATTTT

D: NA
V: TRBV5-1
J: TRBJ1-1
size: NA
CDR3: CASSLGTGLATEAFF
DNA: TGCGCCAGCAGCTTGGGCACAGGGTTGGCGACTGAAGCTTTCTTT

D: NA
V: TRBV14
J: TRBJ2-3
size: many
CDR3: CASSQRDNAFRLADTQYF
DNA: TGTGCCAGCAGCCAGCGGGACAACGCTTTTCGGTTGGCAGATACGCAGTATTTT

D: NA
V: TRBV19
J: TRBJ2-5
size: NA
CDR3: CASSTSDGSQETQYF
DNA: TGTGCCAGTAGTACTAGCGACGGGAGCCAAGAGACCCAGTACTTC

D: NA
V: TRBV14
J: TRBJ1-1
size: few
CDR3: CASSRTMGIEAFF
DNA: TGTGCCAGCAGCCGGACAATGGGGATTGAAGCTTTCTTT

D: NA
V: TRBV4-2
J: TRBJ2-7
size: NA
CDR3: CASSQERDFYEQYF
DNA: TGTGCCAGCAGCCAAGAGAGAGATTTCTACGAGCAGTACTTC

D: TRBD1
V: TRBV12-3/TRBV12-4
J: TRBJ2-4
size: few
CDR3: CASSPRQGTKNIQYF
DNA: TGTGCCAGCAGTCCAAGACAGGGGACCAAAAACATTCAGTACTTC

D: NA
V: TRBV18
J: TRBJ2-1
size: many
CDR3: CASSPRRGPNEQFF
DNA: TGTGCCAGCTCCCCTCGCCGGGGCCCAAATGAGCAGTTCTTC

D: TRBD1
V: TRBV5-4
J: TRBJ1-1
size: NA
CDR3: CASSSWAGGPNTEAFF
DNA: TGTGCCAGCAGCTCGTGGGCAGGGGGCCCGAACACTGAAGCTTTCTTT

D: TRBD1
V: TRBV19
J: TRBJ1-2
size: once
CDR3: CASRVPGQGSGYTF
DNA: TGTGCCAGTAGGGTACCGGGACAGGGTTCCGGCTACACCTTC

D: NA
V: TRBV7-2
J: TRBJ2-1
size: NA
CDR3: CASSPRRVMRGNEQFF
DNA: TGTGCCAGCAGCCCCCGCCGCGTGATGAGGGGAAATGAGCAGTTCTTC

D: TRBD2
V: TRBV7-3
J: TRBJ2-3
size: many
CDR3: CASSLRLASTDTQYF
DNA: TGTGCCAGCAGCCTGCGACTAGCAAGCACAGATACGCAGTATTTT

D: NA
V: TRBV11-3
J: TRBJ2-1
size: few
CDR3: CASSPGSGEQFF
DNA: TGTGCCAGCAGCCCGGGGTCGGGTGAGCAGTTCTTC

D: TRBD1
V: TRBV10-3
J: TRBJ2-5
size: many
CDR3: CATRRKGAQEETQYF
DNA: TGTGCCACCCGGCGAAAGGGGGCTCAGGAGGAGACCCAGTACTTC

D: NA
V: TRBV5-5
J: TRBJ2-2
size: many
CDR3: CASSWDIDTGELFF
DNA: TGTGCCAGCAGCTGGGACATAGATACCGGGGAGCTGTTTTTT

D: NA
V: TRBV2
J: TRBJ1-1
size: NA
CDR3: CASERTANTEAFF
DNA: TGTGCCAGCGAACGGACCGCTAACACTGAAGCTTTCTTT

D: NA
V: TRBV5-1
J: TRBJ2-2
size: NA
CDR3: CASSFQNDGELFF
DNA: TGCGCCAGCAGCTTCCAAAATGACGGGGAGCTGTTTTTT

D: NA
V: TRBV20-1
J: TRBJ1-5
size: NA
CDR3: CSASWGGDSNQPQHF
DNA: TGCAGTGCTAGTTGGGGGGGGGATAGCAATCAGCCCCAGCATTTT

D: NA
V: TRBV5-1
J: TRBJ2-5
size: few
CDR3: CASSSGVLQETQYF
DNA: TGCGCCAGCAGCTCCGGGGTTCTCCAAGAGACCCAGTACTTC

D: TRBD1
V: TRBV11-1
J: TRBJ1-2
size: NA
CDR3: CASSLTQGAYGYTF
DNA: TGTGCCAGCAGCTTAACGCAGGGGGCATATGGCTACACCTTC

D: TRBD1
V: TRBV7-2
J: TRBJ2-5
size: many
CDR3: CASSLDRGTGETQYF
DNA: TGTGCCAGCAGCTTAGACAGGGGGACCGGAGAGACCCAGTACTTC

D: NA
V: TRBV4-3
J: TRBJ1-4
size: many
CDR3: CASGGMNEKLFF
DNA: TGCGCCAGCGGAGGGATGAATGAAAAACTGTTTTTT

D: NA
V: TRBV20-1
J: TRBJ2-1
size: many
CDR3: CSAEPVNEQFF
DNA: TGCAGTGCCGAACCTGTGAATGAGCAGTTCTTC